This T cell receptor (beta chain) was recorded in a study of T cell repertoires in cytomegalovirus infection. At the level of the study: Shared public TCR beta signatures pointed to both CMV infection and a matching HLA type. General study results and limits: Dominant in the ex vivo response were TCR beta clonotypes restricted by HLA-C and specific for CMV.

This CDR3 comprises 14 residues. The ends were cut back, 4 bases at V and 8 bases at J, with 14 bases in the middle. Germline V gene sequence: CDR1 MNHEY, CDR2 SMNVEV (reference sequence). MiXCR was run by TCRdb on the reads, yielding one entry per CDR3 protein. The sample shows about 110,000 distinct CDR3 sequences, about 9.4% of them seen only once. This clonotype was seen ten or more times. Its cognate antigen is unknown. This chain uses TRBV27 with TRBJ2-2, with D tentatively TRBD1 (5 bases). The clonotype originates from a human donor in good health (CMV status not recorded). Some clones in this sample may be carry-over from other donors' samples. What was sequenced was PBMCs, sequenced either directly or after in vitro stimulation (not recorded which). The CDR3 bases are TGTGCCAGCAGTTCCGTTGACAGCGCAGGGGAGCTGTTTTTT. Amino acid sequence: CASSSVDSAGELFF.